A single sample gave rise to the 19 T cell receptor beta chains below, sequenced in a study of metastatic and nonmetastatic thyroid tumors. TCRdb reprocessed the PCR reads using MiXCR. The table shows 50,000 to 70,000 clones, with just over 4% occurring only once. Every patient was untreated before thyroid surgery. The sample comprised blood. The receptors were sampled from a female donor with papillary thyroid cancer or a benign thyroid nodule (not recorded which). Some clones in this sample may be carry-over from other donors' samples.

On this clone itself: This clone may be a read error of a much larger clone one base away. This chain links TRBV7-2 with TRBJ2-1, with a weak D call TRBD1 (5 bases). V gave up 7 bases and J gave up 5 bases, with 12 bases separating them. The CDR3 contains 13 residues. Looked up from germline, CDR1 is SGHTA and CDR2 is FQGNSA. For the CDR3, the DNA is TGTGCCAGCATCCCCGACAGAAACAATGAGCAGTTCTTC. Protein sequence: CASIPDRNNEQFF.

This clone was seen at least ten times. In DNA, the CDR3 is TGTGCCAGCAGTTTAGCTACGACCTTAGGACGCCCACGGGACTACGAGCAGTACTTC. It encodes CASSLATTLGRPRDYEQYF. This sequence joins TRBV12-3 or TRBV12-4 and TRBJ2-7, with D perhaps matching TRBD2 (5 bases). V shed 0 bases and J shed 3 bases, with 24 bases lying between them. The CDR3 loop spans 19 amino acids.

This clone was observed at least ten times. V gene TRBV19 combines with J gene TRBJ2-6, with 8 bases matching TRBD1. V was clipped by 1 base and J by 0 bases; unmatched bases: 5. The CDR3 consists of 18 residues. The germline V gene has CDR1 LNHDA and CDR2 SQIVND (reference sequence). The CDR3 sequence is CASSIARQGTSGANVLTF. The CDR3 region has the DNA TGTGCCAGTAGTATAGCAAGACAGGGGACCTCTGGGGCCAACGTCCTGACTTTC.

With respect to this clone: A much larger clone lies one base from this, so it may be a read error. The chain carries TRBV5-6 and TRBJ2-3; D is possibly TRBD1 (6 bases). Germline CDR1 SGHDT, CDR2 YYEEEE. This CDR3 comprises 15 residues. V was trimmed by 1 base and J by 3 bases, leaving 12 bases between them. Written as DNA, the CDR3 is TGTGCCAGCAGCTTGATGGGGGCTTGGACAGATACGCAGTATTTT. It encodes CASSLMGAWTDTQYF.

This clone was picked up many times. This chain links TRBV7-3 with TRBJ2-7, with 11 bases fitting TRBD1. J was trimmed by 2 bases and V by 3 bases; bases with no gene match: 0. CDR1 and CDR2 from the germline V gene are SGHTA and FQGTGA. The CDR3 spans 14 residues. The CDR3 nucleotides are TGTGCCAGCAGCTTGGGACAGGGGGCCTACGAGCAGTACTTC. Amino acid sequence: CASSLGQGAYEQYF. Drawing the rest from reference TRBV7-3 and TRBJ2-7, the complete variable domain is GAGVSQTPSNKVTEKGKYVELRCDPISGHTALYWYRQSLGQGPEFLIYFQGTGAADDSGLPNDRFFAVRPEGSVSTLKIQRTERGDSAVYLCASSLGQGAYEQYFGPGTRLTVT.

Concerning this clone: Since a much larger clone is just one base distant, this may be a read error. This likely comes from a read error, as the CDR3 has no conserved phenylalanine or tryptophan at its end. The chain uses TRBV30 and TRBJ2-1, with D maybe TRBD2 (6 bases). Germline values: CDR1 GTSNPN, CDR2 SVGIG (reference sequence). The CDR3 length is 16 residues. Trimming took off 2 bases at V and 1 base at J, with 15 bases between the two ends. CDR3 coding DNA: TGTGCCTGGAGTCCATGGGGTAGCGGTTCCTACAATGAGCAGTTCCTC. This encodes CAWSPWGSGSYNEQFL.

This sequence joins TRBV27 and TRBJ1-5, with a weak D call TRBD1 (5 bases). Germline V lookup: CDR1 MNHEY, CDR2 SMNVEV (reference sequence). This CDR3 spans 17 amino acids. V dropped 4 bases and J dropped 0 bases, with 16 bases sitting between them. The CDR3 sequence is CASSSGGVVDSNQPQHF. The CDR3, as DNA: TGTGCCAGCAGTTCCGGAGGGGTTGTTGATAGCAATCAGCCCCAGCATTTT.

This clone was detected many times. This same CDR3 is encoded by further DNA sequences in the sample. The chain couples TRBV19 to TRBJ2-1, with TRBD1 as a possible D gene (6 bases). CDR1 LNHDA and CDR2 SQIVND come from the germline V gene (reference sequence). V lost 3 bases and J 5 bases, leaving 11 bases between the germline ends. CDR3 length: 14 amino acids. In DNA, the CDR3 is TGTGCCAGTAGTATTATGGGACACCACAATGAGCAGTTCTTC. It encodes CASSIMGHHNEQFF. Full variable domain (missing parts from reference TRBV19 and TRBJ2-1): DGGITQSPKYLFRKEGQNVTLSCEQNLNHDAMYWYRQDPGQGLRLIYYSQIVNDFQKGDIAEGYSVSREKKESFPLTVTSAQKNPTAFYLCASSIMGHHNEQFFGPGTRLTVL.

This chain uses TRBV6-4 with TRBJ1-6; no clear D. V was clipped by 7 bases and J by 7 bases, with 14 bases between them. CDR1 is MRHNA, CDR2 SNTAGT, per germline. The CDR3 is 14 amino acids. The chain's CDR3 is CASIVSGANSPLHF. The DNA for the CDR3 is TGTGCCAGCATAGTATCAGGAGCAAATTCACCCCTCCACTTT.

Ten or more counts support this clone. The rearrangement uses TRBV27 and TRBJ2-7; 9 nucleotides agree with TRBD2. Per germline, CDR1 MNHEY and CDR2 SMNVEV (reference sequence). The CDR3 loop spans 16 amino acids. Unmatched junction bases numbered 12, after V lost 7 bases and J lost 2 bases. CDR3 sequence: CASTARDAGGTYEQYF. As DNA, the CDR3 is TGTGCCAGCACGGCGAGGGATGCGGGAGGGACCTACGAGCAGTACTTC.

The chain joins TRBV19 to TRBJ1-1, with 9 bases identical to TRBD1. Germline loops: CDR1 LNHDA, CDR2 SQIVND (reference sequence). V dropped 5 bases and J dropped 2; count of bases not matched to a gene: 18. The CDR3 spans 19 residues. DNA for the CDR3: TGTGCCAGTAGTCCTCACACAGGGGGCGCAGCTTTAAGTAACACTGAAGCTTTCTTT. Its protein is CASSPHTGGAALSNTEAFF.

This clone was counted at least ten times. In DNA form, the CDR3 reads TGCAGTGCTGTCCTAGCGGGAGGGCTAGCCAAAAACATTCAGTACTTC. Its translation is CSAVLAGGLAKNIQYF. The chain uses TRBV20-1 and TRBJ2-4; 12 bases fit TRBD2. Germline CDR1 and CDR2: DFQATT and SNEGSKA (reference sequence). The V gene end was trimmed by 5 bases and the J gene end by 0 bases; junction bases not matched to a gene: 5. This CDR3 contains 16 residues.

This clone occurred many times. The chain is built from TRBV5-4 and TRBJ1-6; unclear D gene. The CDR3 length is 14 residues. Germline CDR1 and CDR2: SGHNT and YYREEE (reference sequence). The V end lost 3 bases, the J end lost 9 bases, and 13 bases lay between the germline ends. CDR3 amino acids: CASSSRASVSPLHF. For the CDR3, the DNA is TGTGCCAGCAGCTCGCGGGCTAGCGTTTCACCCCTCCACTTT.

This clone was seen only a few times. CDR3 sequence reads: CASSVCFGSTDTQYF. For the CDR3, the DNA is TGTGCCAGCAGCGTATGTTTTGGGAGTACCGATACGCAGTATTTT. The chain couples TRBV9 to TRBJ2-3, with a weak D call TRBD2 (5 bases). Germline V gene sequence: CDR1 SGDLS, CDR2 YYNGEE. V lost 1 base and J lost 6, with 15 bases in between. This CDR3 has 15 amino acids.

The chain employs TRBV19 and TRBJ2-2, with a possible D match to TRBD2 (6 bases). Germline V gives CDR1 LNHDA, CDR2 SQIVND (reference sequence). This CDR3 comprises 14 residues. V gave up 6 bases and J gave up 14 bases, with 22 bases separating them. The CDR3 nucleotides are TGTGCCAGTAGGGGGCCCAGGGAGGCCGGTGATCTGTTTTTT. This translates into CASRGPREAGDLFF.

CDR3 protein: CASSRRVSGANVLTF. The CDR3, as DNA: TGTGCCAGCAGCCGACGGGTTTCTGGGGCCAACGTCCTGACTTTC. The chain uses TRBV11-2 and TRBJ2-6, with D unresolved. Looked up from germline, CDR1 is SGHAT and CDR2 is FQNNGV. The ends were cut back, 5 bases at V and 1 base at J, with 9 bases in the middle. CDR3 size: 15 residues. The full variable domain, in which reference TRBV11-2 and TRBJ2-6 provide the parts outside the CDR3, is EAGVAQSPRYKIIEKRQSVAFWCNPISGHATLYWYQQILGQGPKLLIQFQNNGVVDDSQLPKDRFSAERLKGVDSTLKIQPAKLEDSAVYLCASSRRVSGANVLTFGAGSRLTVL.

In this sample, this clone turned up a few times. One end of the junction does not line up with germline, which may come from a read error. CDR3 DNA: TGTGCCAGCAGCGTGGAATACGCAAGTGCCTTC. It codes for CASSVEYASAF. The chain recombines TRBV9 with TRBJ2-5; D unresolved. The germline gives CDR1 SGDLS, CDR2 YYNGEE. The CDR3 contains 11 residues.

This clone was seen at least ten times. J is TRBJ1-2 and V is TRBV7-6; possible D gene TRBD1, 6 bases. The germline V and J ends were trimmed by 6 bases and 2 bases, with 19 bases remaining between them. The CDR3 contains 16 residues. Germline CDR1 and CDR2: SGHVS and FNYEAQ. The CDR3 nucleotides are TGTGCCAGCAGGCGAGGTGGGGACAAAAACAACTATGGCTACACCTTC. It encodes CASRRGGDKNNYGYTF.

This chain links TRBV11-2 with TRBJ2-7; D not certain. The CDR3 sequence is 12 residues long. The germline V and J ends were trimmed by 3 bases and 4 bases, with 7 bases remaining between them. From germline, CDR1 is SGHAT and CDR2 FQNNGV. The CDR3 protein is CASSLGTYEQYF. The CDR3 DNA is TGTGCCAGCAGCTTGGGTACATACGAGCAGTACTTC. Full variable domain (missing parts from reference TRBV11-2 and TRBJ2-7): EAGVAQSPRYKIIEKRQSVAFWCNPISGHATLYWYQQILGQGPKLLIQFQNNGVVDDSQLPKDRFSAERLKGVDSTLKIQPAKLEDSAVYLCASSLGTYEQYFGPGTRLTVT.